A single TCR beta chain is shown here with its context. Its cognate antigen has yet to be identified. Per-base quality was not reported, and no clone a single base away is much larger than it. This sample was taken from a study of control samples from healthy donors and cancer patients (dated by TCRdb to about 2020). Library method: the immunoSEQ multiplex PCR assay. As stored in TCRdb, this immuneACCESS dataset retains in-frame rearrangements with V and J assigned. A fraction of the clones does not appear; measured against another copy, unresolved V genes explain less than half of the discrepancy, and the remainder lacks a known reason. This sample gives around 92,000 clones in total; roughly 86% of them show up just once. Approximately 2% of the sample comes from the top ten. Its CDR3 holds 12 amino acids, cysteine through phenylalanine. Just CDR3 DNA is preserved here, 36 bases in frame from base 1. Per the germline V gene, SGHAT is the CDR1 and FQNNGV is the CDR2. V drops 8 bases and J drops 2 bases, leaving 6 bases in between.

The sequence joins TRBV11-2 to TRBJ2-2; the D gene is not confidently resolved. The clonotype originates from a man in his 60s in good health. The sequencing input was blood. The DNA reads TGTGCCAGCTCTTTCAACACCGGGGAGCTGTTTTTT. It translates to CASSFNTGELFF.